The source of this TCR beta chain is a study of shared clonotypes between healthy human individuals (TCRdb year 2020). Study-wide context: A few men and two women, aged 18 to 49 years, made up the cohort. For each donor, three plates each were used for CD4 naive and CD4 memory, two plates were used for CD8 naive, and one plate was used for CD8 memory. To estimate repertoire size and how much clonotypes are shared between individuals, the study performed deep sequencing of blood TCR repertoires from about five healthy adults. To increase sequencing depth and limit assay-specific biases, TCR repertoire library preparation and sequencing were carried out by different laboratories using diverse techniques. Between about 0.85 and 10 billion PBMCs per donor were obtained by leukapheresis. Findings and caveats that apply to the study as a whole: Clonotypes shared by all four sorted-subset donors showed higher generation probabilities than non-shared clonotypes. Estimated clonotype richness was generally larger for naive than for memory subsets. Based on pairwise subsampling, the degree of clonotype sharing among donors was expected to be affected by sequencing depth. When a handful of donors were compared, the shared fraction of clonotypes was 5% to 6.5% for naive CD4, around 4% for naive CD8, more than 2% for memory CD4, and 0.35% to 0.4% for memory CD8. Only blood was sampled, and tissue TCR repertoires likely differ from those in blood. Because the study included a small number of donors, the genetic and exposure-history diversity represented was limited. Incomplete sequencing was indicated by rarefaction of sorted-subset datasets, despite the large sequencing depth.

Note on this clone: Its antigen is not yet known. Base-call qualities are not available, and no considerably larger clone is one nucleotide away.

Spanning cysteine to phenylalanine, the CDR3 consists of 19 amino acids. Only the CDR3 DNA is retained, 57 bases long and in frame from the first base. CDR1 and CDR2 are read off the germline V gene as MGHRA and YSYEKL. Trimming leaves V shorter by 1 base and J shorter by 4 bases, with the junction holding 12 bases beyond the gene matches. TCR CDR3 regions were amplified from genomic DNA by multiplex PCR using the deep immunoSEQ assay. Extracted genomic DNA from each cell subset was distributed evenly across all wells of several immunoSEQ 96-well plates, and each plate was treated as a replicate. For sorted subsets, each replicate PCR was loaded with 200 ng genomic DNA, equivalent to 30,000 to 35,000 T cell genomes. Purified libraries were measured with a Qubit 3.0 fluorometer, size-checked on a Bioanalyzer 2100, and measured again with the KAPA Library Quantification kit. Every immunoSEQ 96-well plate was sequenced on a dedicated single-read 150-cycle Illumina NextSeq 550 flow cell. As for how the authors treated the data: Because the immunoSEQ output held only junctional sequences and lacked quality scores, the filtering could not match the filtering applied to full-length reads. Sequences were annotated with PyIR, a Python wrapper for IgBLAST v1.9, and V/J genes and CDR3 were assigned using IMGT germline references. Reads were filtered out if the reads had weak V/J assignments (E-value above 1e-6), no CDR3, stop codons, out-of-frame junctions, or ambiguous translated residues. V3J clonotypes were defined as sequences sharing the same inferred V gene, J gene, and CDR3 amino acid sequence. Percentage overlap between repertoires was computed as shared unique clonotypes divided by the size of the smaller repertoire. Richness of each repertoire was evaluated using RTK rarefaction, the Chao1 estimator, and Recon v2.1 estimates of unobserved clonotypes. Generation probabilities were computed with OLGA for all TCRbeta clonotypes obtained by the gDNA method from a few donors. Held by TCRdb, this immuneACCESS table contains in-frame sequences only and omits some clones. Under half of the omission traces to an unresolved V gene where checked; the cause of the rest is unknown. V and J calls and clone size come straight from that table; D and trimming were deduced from the DNA. For this sample the table gives fewer than 1.8 million clones, of which 97% to 99% were detected only once. Together, the top ten hold roughly 0.35% of the sample.

Healthy HIV-negative adults with no recently reported acute infections or vaccinations were included as donors. Only Caucasian adults living in Nashville, Tennessee, USA were represented among the donors. CD4+ T cells were enriched through magnetic negative selection, after which naive cells were positively selected on CD45RA and the remaining negative fraction served as the memory subset. Blood was collected by leukapheresis, and PBMCs were isolated by Ficoll-Histopaque density gradient centrifugation and then cryopreserved in liquid nitrogen vapor phase. Analytical flow cytometry was used to check the purity and quantity of every magnetically sorted T cell population. Genomic DNA was isolated from every sorted fraction and measured by UV absorbance on a Nanodrop 2000c.

This clonotype was sampled from a man aged 25 to 45 in good health. The sample comprised naive CD4+ T cells sorted from blood. The cell subset or site tag for this specimen amounts to: CD45RA+ positively selected. The chain links TRBV4-1 with TRBJ2-6, and 8 junction bases match TRBD1. The nucleotide sequence is given as TGCGCCAGCAGCCAAGCGGGCAGGGGGCCTCTGACGGGGGCCAACGTCCTGACTTTC. Translated, it reads CASSQAGRGPLTGANVLTF.